The 6 T cell receptor beta chains listed next were all sequenced from one sample in a study of blood T cell repertoires in COVID-19. Data came from immunoSEQ multiplex PCR; TCRdb stores just in-frame clones and leaves some out. The table includes 100,000 to 150,000 clones, around 84% detected once. The sample taken for sequencing was PBMCs or T cells enriched from blood (not recorded which). These receptors originate from a man aged 40-55 years with acute COVID-19.

The V gene is TRBV6-5, the J gene TRBJ1-6, with unresolved D. The CDR3 is 15 amino acids. Germline CDR1 MNHEY, CDR2 SVGAGI. Between the trimmed V and J ends, which lost 5 bases and 6 bases, there was a span of 14 bases. CDR3 nucleotides: TGTGCCAGCAGTCCCCGGGTCAAAGTTAATTCACCCCTCCACTTT. It codes for CASSPRVKVNSPLHF.

The rearrangement uses TRBV27 and TRBJ1-1; 8 positions match TRBD1. The V gene end was trimmed by 6 bases and the J gene end by 4 bases; junction bases not matched to a gene: 10. From germline, CDR1 is MNHEY and CDR2 SMNVEV (reference sequence). This CDR3 has 15 amino acids. The CDR3 DNA sequence: TGTGCCAGCAGGTGGCAGGGGGCCGGATTCACTGAAGCTTTCTTT. Encoded protein: CASRWQGAGFTEAFF.

The chain combines TRBV28 with TRBJ2-7, with 8 bases that match TRBD2. V trimming: 7 bases; J trimming: 3 bases; junction bases outside the gene matches: 11. Per the germline V gene, CDR1 is MDHEN and CDR2 is SYDVKM. The CDR3 consists of 15 residues. CDR3 loop: CASIGVAGRVYEQYF. DNA of the CDR3: TGTGCCAGCATCGGGGTAGCGGGAAGGGTCTACGAGCAGTACTTC.

Note on this clone: The junction departs from germline at one end; a sequencing error may be responsible. The chain carries TRBV7-7 and TRBJ2-2, with D unresolved. Germline CDR1 is SSHAT and CDR2 is FNYEAQ (reference sequence). The length of the CDR3 is 15 residues. The CDR3 bases are TGTGCTAGCAGCTCTGGAGCACGACCAACCGGGGAGCTGTTTTTT. As protein: CASSSGARPTGELFF.

This rearrangement joins TRBV18 to TRBJ1-1; 10 nucleotides align to TRBD1. After removal of 6 bases from V and 3 bases from J, the junction contained 7 bases not matched to a gene. Germline lookup yields CDR1 KGHSH and CDR2 LQKENI. This CDR3 has 15 residues. DNA for the CDR3: TGTGCCAGCTCCCCCCCAGACAGGGGGCACACTGAAGCTTTCTTT. The encoded protein is CASSPPDRGHTEAFF.

The gene calls are TRBV27 and TRBJ1-5; D gene ambiguous. Germline CDR1 and CDR2: MNHEY and SMNVEV (reference sequence). Trimming shortened V by 3 bases and J by 4 bases, and 4 bases separated the two germline ends. The CDR3 contains 12 residues. The CDR3 spells CASSFLNQPQHF. The CDR3 nucleotides read TGTGCCAGCAGTTTCCTTAATCAGCCCCAGCATTTT.